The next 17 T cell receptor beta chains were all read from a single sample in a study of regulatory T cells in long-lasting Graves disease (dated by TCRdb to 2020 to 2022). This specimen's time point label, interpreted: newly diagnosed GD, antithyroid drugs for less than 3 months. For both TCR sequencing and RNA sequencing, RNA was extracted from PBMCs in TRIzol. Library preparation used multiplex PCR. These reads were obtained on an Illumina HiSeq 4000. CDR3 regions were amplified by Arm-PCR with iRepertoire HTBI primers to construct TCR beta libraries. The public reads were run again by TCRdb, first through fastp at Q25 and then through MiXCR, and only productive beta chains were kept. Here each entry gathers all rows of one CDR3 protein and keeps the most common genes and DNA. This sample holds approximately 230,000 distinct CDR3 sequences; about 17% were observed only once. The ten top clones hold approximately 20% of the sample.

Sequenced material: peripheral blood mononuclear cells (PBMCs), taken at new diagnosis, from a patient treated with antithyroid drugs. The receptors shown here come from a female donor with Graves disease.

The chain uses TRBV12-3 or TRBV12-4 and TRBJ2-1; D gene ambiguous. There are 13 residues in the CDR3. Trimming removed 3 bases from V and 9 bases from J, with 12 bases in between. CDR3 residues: CASSLAVAIEQFF. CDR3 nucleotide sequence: TGTGCCAGCAGTTTGGCTGTGGCTATTGAGCAGTTCTTC.

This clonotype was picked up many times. For the CDR3, the DNA is TGTGCCAGCAGCTTAGGCGCAGTATCTGAAGCTTTCTTT. It yields the protein CASSLGAVSEAFF. The chain combines TRBV7-9 with TRBJ1-1; no firm D call. The germline V gene has CDR1 SEHNR and CDR2 FQNEAQ (reference sequence). The CDR3 runs 13 residues. Trimming took off 1 base at V and 6 bases at J, with 9 bases between the two ends.

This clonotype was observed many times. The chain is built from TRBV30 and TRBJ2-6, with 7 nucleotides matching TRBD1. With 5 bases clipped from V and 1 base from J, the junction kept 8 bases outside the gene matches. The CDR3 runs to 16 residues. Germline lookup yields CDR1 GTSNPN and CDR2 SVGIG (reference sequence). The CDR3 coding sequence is TGTGCCTGGGTGGGACAGTTTACTTCTGGGGCCAACGTCCTGACTTTC. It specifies CAWVGQFTSGANVLTF.

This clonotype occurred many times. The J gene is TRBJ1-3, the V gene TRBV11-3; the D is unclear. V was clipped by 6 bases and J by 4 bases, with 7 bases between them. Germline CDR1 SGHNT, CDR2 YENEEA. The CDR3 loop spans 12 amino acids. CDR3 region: CASRVAGNTIYF. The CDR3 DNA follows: TGTGCCAGCAGGGTAGCAGGAAACACCATATATTTT.

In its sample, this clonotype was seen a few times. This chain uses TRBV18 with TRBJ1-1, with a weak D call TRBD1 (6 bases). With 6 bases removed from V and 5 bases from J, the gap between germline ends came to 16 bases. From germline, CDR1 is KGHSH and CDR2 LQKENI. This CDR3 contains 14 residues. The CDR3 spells CASSPGVDRTEAFF. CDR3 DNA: TGTGCCAGCTCTCCGGGGGTTGACAGGACTGAAGCTTTCTTT. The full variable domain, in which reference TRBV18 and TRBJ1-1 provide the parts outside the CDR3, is NAGVMQNPRHLVRRRGQEARLRCSPMKGHSHVYWYRQLPEEGLKFMVYLQKENIIDESGMPKERFSAEFPKEGPSILRIQQVVRGDSAAYFCASSPGVDRTEAFFGQGTRLTVV.

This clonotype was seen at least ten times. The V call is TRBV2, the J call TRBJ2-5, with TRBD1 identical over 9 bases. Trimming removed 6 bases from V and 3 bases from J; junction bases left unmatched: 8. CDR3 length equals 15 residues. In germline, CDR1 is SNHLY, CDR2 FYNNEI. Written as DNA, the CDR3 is TGTGCCAGCAGGGCCGGGACAGGGCAAAAAGAGACCCAGTACTTC. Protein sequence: CASRAGTGQKETQYF.

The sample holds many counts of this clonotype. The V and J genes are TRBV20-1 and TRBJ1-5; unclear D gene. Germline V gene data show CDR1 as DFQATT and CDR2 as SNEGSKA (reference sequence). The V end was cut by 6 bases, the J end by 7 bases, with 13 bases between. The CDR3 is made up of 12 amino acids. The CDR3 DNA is TGCAGTGCCTGGGCCCCGTCCCAGCCCCAGCATTTT. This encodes CSAWAPSQPQHF.

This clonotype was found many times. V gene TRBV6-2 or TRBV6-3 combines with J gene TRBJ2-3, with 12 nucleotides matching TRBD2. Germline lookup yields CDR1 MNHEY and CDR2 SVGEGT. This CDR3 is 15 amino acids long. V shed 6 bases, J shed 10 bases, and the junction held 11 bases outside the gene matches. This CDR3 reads CASRKETSGSPPQYF. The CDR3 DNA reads TGTGCCAGCAGGAAGGAGACTAGCGGGAGCCCACCGCAGTATTTT.

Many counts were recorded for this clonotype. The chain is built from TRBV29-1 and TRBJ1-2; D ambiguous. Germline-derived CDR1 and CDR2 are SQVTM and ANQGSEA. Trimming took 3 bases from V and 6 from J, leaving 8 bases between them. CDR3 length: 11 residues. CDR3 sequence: CSVDAGNGYTF. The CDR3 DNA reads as TGCAGCGTTGATGCGGGGAATGGCTACACCTTC.

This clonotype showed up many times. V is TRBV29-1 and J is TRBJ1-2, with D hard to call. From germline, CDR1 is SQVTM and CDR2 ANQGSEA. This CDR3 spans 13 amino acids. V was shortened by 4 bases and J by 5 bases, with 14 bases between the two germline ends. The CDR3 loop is CSVGDAALYGYTF. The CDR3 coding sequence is TGCAGCGTTGGGGATGCAGCGCTATATGGCTACACCTTC. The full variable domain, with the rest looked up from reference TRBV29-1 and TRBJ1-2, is SAVISQKPSRDICQRGTSLTIQCQVDSQVTMMFWYRQQPGQSLTLIATANQGSEATYESGFVIDKFPISRPNLTFSTLTVSNMSPEDSSIYLCSVGDAALYGYTFGSGTRLTVV.

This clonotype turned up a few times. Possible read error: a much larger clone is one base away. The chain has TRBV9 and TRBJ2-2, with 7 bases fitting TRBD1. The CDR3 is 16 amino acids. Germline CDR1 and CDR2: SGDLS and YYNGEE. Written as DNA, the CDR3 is TGTGCCCGCAGCGGTAGACAGGGTTCGAACACCGGGGAGCTGTTTTTT. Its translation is CARSGRQGSNTGELFF.

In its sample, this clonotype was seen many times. The CDR3 protein is CASSDGTSVGELFF. The CDR3 nucleotides read TGTGCCAGCAGTGATGGGACTAGCGTGGGGGAGCTGTTTTTT. The gene calls are TRBV2 and TRBJ2-2; 10 bases map to TRBD2. The CDR3 is 14 amino acids. J was trimmed by 8 bases and V by 3 bases; bases with no gene match: 3. The germline V gene encodes CDR1 SNHLY and CDR2 FYNNEI.

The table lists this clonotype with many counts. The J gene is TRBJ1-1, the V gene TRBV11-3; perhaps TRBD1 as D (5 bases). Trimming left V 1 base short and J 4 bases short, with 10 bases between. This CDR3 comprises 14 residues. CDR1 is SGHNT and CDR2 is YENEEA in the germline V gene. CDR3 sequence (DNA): TGTGCCAGCAGCTTAGTGGGGGGTTCCACTGAAGCTTTCTTT. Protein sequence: CASSLVGGSTEAFF.

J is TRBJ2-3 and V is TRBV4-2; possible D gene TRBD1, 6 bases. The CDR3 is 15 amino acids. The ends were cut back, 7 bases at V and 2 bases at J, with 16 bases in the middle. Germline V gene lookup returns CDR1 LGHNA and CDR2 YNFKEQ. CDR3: CASTKTQGITDTQYF. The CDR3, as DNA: TGTGCCAGCACGAAAACTCAGGGGATCACAGATACGCAGTATTTT.

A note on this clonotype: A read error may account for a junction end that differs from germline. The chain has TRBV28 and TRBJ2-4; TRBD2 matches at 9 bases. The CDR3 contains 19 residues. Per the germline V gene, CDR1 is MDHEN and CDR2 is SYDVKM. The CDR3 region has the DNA TGTGCCAGCAGTTTCCCTAGCGGGATAAGAGGGTTAGCCAAAGACATTCAGTACTTC. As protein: CASSFPSGIRGLAKDIQYF.

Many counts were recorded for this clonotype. This CDR3 is CASSSGQGQSSNQPQHF. CDR3 coding DNA: TGTGCCAGCAGCTCAGGACAGGGTCAGTCCTCAAATCAGCCCCAGCATTTT. V gene TRBV7-2 combines with J gene TRBJ1-5; 8 bases agree with TRBD1. V lost 4 bases to trimming and J lost 4 bases; unmatched junction nucleotides: 12. Per the germline V gene, CDR1 is SGHTA and CDR2 is FQGNSA. The CDR3 runs 17 residues.

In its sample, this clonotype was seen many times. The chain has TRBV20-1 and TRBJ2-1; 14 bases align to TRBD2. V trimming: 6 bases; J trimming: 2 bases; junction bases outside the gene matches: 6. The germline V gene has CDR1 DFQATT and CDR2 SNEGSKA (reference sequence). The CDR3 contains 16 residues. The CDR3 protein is CSAQTSGRETYNEQFF. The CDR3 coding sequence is TGCAGTGCGCAGACTAGCGGGAGGGAAACCTACAATGAGCAGTTCTTC.